This entry is about one TCR beta chain. Its antigen remains unknown. The V gene's germline CDR1 is MNHEY and CDR2 SVGAGI. The V and J ends lost 3 bases and 2 bases respectively, with 13 bases between them. This CDR3 has 16 amino acids. TCRdb's copy holds only in-frame clones and misses some; the assay was immunoSEQ multiplex PCR. Seen here are roughly 330,000 clones, roughly 87% observed once, and the top ten hold over 1%. The sample is drawn from a study of cytomegalovirus exposure and HLA in healthy donors. Study findings and constraints: The investigators catalogued 150 or so TCR beta chains as cytomegalovirus-associated. Usually a TCR sequence was rare, but some public TCRs were found in many donors.

The sequenced sample consisted of PBMCs. The receptor's source is a woman in her 30s in good health and CMV-seropositive. The chain carries TRBV6-5 and TRBJ2-2, with a weak D call TRBD2 (7 bases). The CDR3 region has the DNA TGTGCCAGCAGTTATCTCGCGGGGGCAAACACCGGGGAGCTGTTTTTT. Protein: CASSYLAGANTGELFF.